This TCR beta chain was retrieved from a study of cytomegalovirus exposure and HLA in healthy donors. This clone was picked up a small number of times. With 60 Vbeta and 13 Jbeta primers, the PCR was carried out. Method: immunoSEQ multiplex PCR; TCRdb's copy keeps in-frame clones and lacks some. Of under 150,000 clones in the sample, 50% to 65% were seen once. The CDR3 is 15 residues long. The ends were cut back, 5 bases at V and 9 bases at J, with 20 bases in the middle. Germline V gives CDR1 SGHTA, CDR2 FQGTGA. This TCR derives from a middle-aged woman in good health and CMV-seropositive. This rearrangement joins TRBV7-3 to TRBJ2-1; tentative D call: TRBD2 (7 bases). Sequencing was done on a sample of PBMCs. The CDR3 DNA is TGTGCCAGCAGCCCAGGGGCGGGACTAAATATTGAGCAGTTCTTC. This gives the protein CASSPGAGLNIEQFF.